This TCR beta chain was sequenced during a study of tumor-infiltrating lymphocytes in primary liver carcinoma. The input was 450 to 500 ng total RNA; TCR beta cDNA was made from it with a constant-region primer. The TCR beta library was amplified through three nested multiplex PCR rounds in a modified ARM-PCR procedure. PCR rounds one and two used TRBV1-TRBV30 forward primers with a C-beta reverse primer for around 9 cycles each. TCRdb re-derived calls from the multiplex PCR reads in MiXCR, one entry per CDR3 protein. Among 75,000 or so distinct CDR3 sequences listed, about 70% were seen once. Joint extraction of RNA and DNA used roughly 20-33 mg of bulk tissue that was unsorted. Each tumor was sampled at four poles and its centre. This clonotype was seen a handful of times. CDR3 length: 17 residues. Germline-derived CDR1 and CDR2 are MGHDK and SYGVNS. Trimming at V came to 7 bases and at J to 0 bases, leaving 12 bases not matched to a gene.

V and J are TRBV25-1 and TRBJ2-3, with TRBD1 matching 8 bases. The sequence came from a man aged 40-50 years with primary liver carcinoma and hepatitis B virus infection. Sequencing was performed on liver tumor tissue from sampling region 4. Subset defined: tumor region T4, right-lateral pole. The DNA for the CDR3 is TGTGCCAGCACCCAACCGCGGGACAGGCATAGCACAGATACGCAGTATTTT. Its translation is CASTQPRDRHSTDTQYF. Together with reference TRBV25-1 and TRBJ2-3, the CDR3 gives the full variable domain: EADIYQTPRYLVIGTGKKITLECSQTMGHDKMYWYQQDPGMELHLIHYSYGVNSTEKGDLSSESTVSRIRTEHFPLTLESARPSHTSQYLCASTQPRDRHSTDTQYFGPGTRLTVL.